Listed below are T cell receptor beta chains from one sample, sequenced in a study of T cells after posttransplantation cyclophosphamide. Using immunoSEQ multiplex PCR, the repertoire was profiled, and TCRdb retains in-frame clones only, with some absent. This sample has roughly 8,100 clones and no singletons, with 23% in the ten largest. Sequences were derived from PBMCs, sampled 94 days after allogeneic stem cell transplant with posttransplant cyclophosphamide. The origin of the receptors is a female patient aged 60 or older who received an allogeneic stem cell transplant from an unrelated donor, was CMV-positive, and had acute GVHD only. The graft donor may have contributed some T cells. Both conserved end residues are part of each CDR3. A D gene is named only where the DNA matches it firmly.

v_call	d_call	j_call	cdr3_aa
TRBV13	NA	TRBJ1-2	CASSRRYQDYGYTF
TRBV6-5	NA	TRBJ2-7	CASSYSSAGDTYEQYF
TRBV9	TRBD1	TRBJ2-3	CASSVAGTEGIDTQYF
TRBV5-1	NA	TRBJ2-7	CASSLGQNVYEQYF
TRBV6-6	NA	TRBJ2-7	CASTGGGGRIEQYF
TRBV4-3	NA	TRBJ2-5	CASSQGRDSEETQYF
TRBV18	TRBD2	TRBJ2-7	CASSPRLAFDEQYF
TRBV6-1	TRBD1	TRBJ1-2	CASSVESGTASYGYTF
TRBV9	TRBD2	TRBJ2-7	CASSPGLAGAYEQYF
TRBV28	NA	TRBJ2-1	CASSVAASYNEQFF
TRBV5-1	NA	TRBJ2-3	CASSLRGASTDTQYF
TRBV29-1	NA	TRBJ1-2	CSVGALTGTNYGYTF
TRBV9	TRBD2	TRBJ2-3	CASSVAQAGGVDTQYF
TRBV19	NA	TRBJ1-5	CASSLDSHQPQHF
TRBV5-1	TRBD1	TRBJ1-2	CASSLDAGGSYGYTF
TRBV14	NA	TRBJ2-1	CASSTLGYEQFF
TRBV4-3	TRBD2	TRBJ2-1	CASSQKLAGAYNEQFF
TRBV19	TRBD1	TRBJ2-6	CASSTTGGRSGANVLTF
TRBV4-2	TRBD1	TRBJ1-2	CASSQPGQGQGYTF
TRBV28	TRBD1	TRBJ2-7	CASSRRLRDRRPEQYF
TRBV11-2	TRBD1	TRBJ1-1	CASRDYRGFTEAFF
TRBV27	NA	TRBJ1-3	CASRLQGTGNTIYF
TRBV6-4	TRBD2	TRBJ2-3	CATRPVAGGDTQYF
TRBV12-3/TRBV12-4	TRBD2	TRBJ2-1	CASIIGLASYNEQFF
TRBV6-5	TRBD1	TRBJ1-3	CASSSTGSSGNTIYF
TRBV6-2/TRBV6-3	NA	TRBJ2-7	CASTTRGGYEQYF
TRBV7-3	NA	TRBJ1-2	CASSLTSAGSYGYTF
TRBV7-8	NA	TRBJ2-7	CASSLAGRGYEQYF
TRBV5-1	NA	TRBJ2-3	CASSLEGRYTDTQYF
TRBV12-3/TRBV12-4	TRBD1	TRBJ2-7	CASSGTGPSYEQYF
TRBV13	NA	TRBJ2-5	CASSLKTAKETQYF
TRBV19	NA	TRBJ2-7	CASSPGGGRVQPYEQYF
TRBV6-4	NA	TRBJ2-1	CASSELPRKGQFF
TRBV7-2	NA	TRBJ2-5	CASSARVRGAETQYF
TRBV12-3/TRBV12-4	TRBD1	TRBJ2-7	CASSWDSYEQYF
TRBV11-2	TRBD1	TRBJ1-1	CASSFIGQGNTEAFF
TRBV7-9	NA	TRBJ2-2	CASSPRGKDTGELFF
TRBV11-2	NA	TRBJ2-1	CASSLDPAAGSYNEQFF
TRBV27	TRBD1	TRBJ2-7	CASSLADRGIDEQYF
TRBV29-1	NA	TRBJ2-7	CSVEDDNYEQYF
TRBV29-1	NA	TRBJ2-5	CSVQIAAQETQYF
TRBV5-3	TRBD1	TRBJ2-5	CARSPWGLGGCQETQYF
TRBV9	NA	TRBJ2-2	CASSSGPMGELFF
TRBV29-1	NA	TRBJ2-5	CSVENSQETQYF
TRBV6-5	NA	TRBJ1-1	CASRHRPPGTEAFF
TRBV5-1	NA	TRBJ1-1	CASSLVGGGTEAFF
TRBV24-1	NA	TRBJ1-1	CATSDSMITNTEAFF
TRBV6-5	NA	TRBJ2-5	CASSTGSKETQYF
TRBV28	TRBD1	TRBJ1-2	CASIPGTGRYGYTF
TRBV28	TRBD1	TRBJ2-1	CASSQTTGKGGNEQFF
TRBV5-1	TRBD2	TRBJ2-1	CASSLTSGGHNEQFF
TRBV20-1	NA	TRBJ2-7	CSAMNGYEQYF
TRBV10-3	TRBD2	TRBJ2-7	CAIRRETNEQYF
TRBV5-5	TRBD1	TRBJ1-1	CASSWTGGNTEAFF
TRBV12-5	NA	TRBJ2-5	CASGLHGQGWETQYF
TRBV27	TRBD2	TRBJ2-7	CASRASGGPYEQYF
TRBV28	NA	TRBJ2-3	CASSLEQVGGDTTDTQYF